Sequencing of this T cell receptor beta chain was carried out in a study of lymphopenia after photon versus proton radiotherapy. Study-level points and caveats: A bigger post-nadir fall in TCR diversity correlated inversely with survival time in deceased patients. Under photons, naive T cells and diversity fell while effector/memory populations rose.

A remark on this clone: Its matching antigen is unknown.

Libraries were prepared by immunoSEQ multiplex PCR; TCRdb keeps only in-frame clonotypes and omits some of them. The top ten hold about a fifth of the sample, which has several thousand clones, just over 85% seen once. The source was peripheral blood, collected from a patient treated with photon-based radiotherapy. This sequence originates from a man older than 75 with cholangiocarcinoma.

CDR3 region: CASSPTGSGGTEAFF. CDR3 coding DNA: TGTGCCAGCAGCCCTACGGGGTCGGGGGGAACTGAAGCTTTCTTT. This chain connects TRBV9 to TRBJ1-1, with D possibly TRBD1 on 5 matching bases. V shed 4 bases and J shed 5 bases, with 18 bases lying between them. This CDR3 is 15 amino acids long. Germline V CDR1 and CDR2: SGDLS, YYNGEE.